This T cell receptor (beta chain) originates from a study of Ad26.COV2.S vaccination and SARS-CoV-2 variants. Whole-study context: Intramuscularly, Ad26.COV2.S was given either once or twice, 56 days apart.

The CDR3 sequence is 13 residues long. The V and J ends lost 3 bases and 1 base respectively, with 6 bases between them. Germline V gene data show CDR1 as LGHNT and CDR2 as FRNRAP. A remark on this clone: Its target is unknown.

Only in-frame clones appear in the TCRdb table, and some are missing; sequencing was by immunoSEQ multiplex PCR. The sample lists roughly 410,000 clones, 83% occurring once. Study outcomes and limitations: The authors reported substantial breadth in spike-specific CD8+ and CD4+ T cell responses after vaccination. Placebo recipients showed lower spike-specific TCR breadth than vaccinees.

The treatment is: roughly 18 received Ad26.COV2.S at low or high dose, single or two shots; several received placebo; per-sample allocation not given. The samples were gathered on day 63 after the first injection of vaccine or placebo. V and J are TRBV12-5 and TRBJ1-1; D remains ambiguous. The specimen was peripheral blood, collected in a trial of Ad26.COV2.S vaccine versus placebo. This TCR derives from a person aged 18 to 65 who received the Ad26.COV2.S COVID-19 vaccine or a placebo. CDR3 bases: TGTGCTAGTGGTTTCGGACGGAACACTGAAGCTTTCTTT. It yields the protein CASGFGRNTEAFF.